The 15 T cell receptor beta chains below were found in one sample sequenced in a study of T cell responses to AZD1222 COVID-19 vaccine. The protocol was immunoSEQ multiplex PCR, while the TCRdb copy is restricted to in-frame clones and leaves out a portion. The table lists 100,000 to 150,000 clones, around 91% of them singletons, with approximately 1.7% in the top ten. The material was peripheral blood, obtained on day 0 of AZD1222 vaccination. The receptors stem from an adult in good health.

The chain combines TRBV27 with TRBJ2-5, with 8 bases aligning to TRBD2. Germline V lookup: CDR1 MNHEY, CDR2 SMNVEV (reference sequence). Trimming removed 6 bases from V and 5 bases from J; junction bases left unmatched: 11. The CDR3 contains 15 residues. The chain's CDR3 is CASRTSDTRGETQYF. The CDR3 region has the DNA TGTGCCAGCAGGACTAGCGATACTCGGGGGGAGACCCAGTACTTC.

This clone showed up just once. This sequence joins TRBV12-5 and TRBJ1-6; a weak D match, TRBD1 (6 bases). Deletions cut 4 bases from V and 12 bases from J, with 16 bases between. This CDR3 region has 14 residues. Germline lookup yields CDR1 LGHNT and CDR2 FRNRAP. CDR3 sequence (DNA): TGTGCTAGTGGTTCTCTCGGGGGGGCGGTACCCCTCCACTTT. Protein sequence: CASGSLGGAVPLHF.

The chain is built from TRBV27 and TRBJ1-5; TRBD1 is a possible D gene (6 bases). The CDR3 covers 17 residues. Germline CDR1 is MNHEY and CDR2 is SMNVEV (reference sequence). Trimming stripped 3 bases from V and 6 bases from J, with 21 bases between. The CDR3 sequence: CASSLFSGRGEGQPQHF. The CDR3, as DNA: TGTGCCAGCAGTTTGTTCTCAGGCAGGGGAGAGGGTCAGCCCCAGCATTTT.

The gene calls are TRBV5-8 and TRBJ2-2; 8 bases fit TRBD2. Unmatched junction bases numbered 12, after V lost 1 base and J lost 4 bases. The CDR3 spans 18 residues. Germline V gives CDR1 SGHTS, CDR2 YDEGEE. The CDR3 nucleotides read TGTGCCAGCAGCTTGTTTCCAGCGGGGGTTTTAAGCACCGGGGAGCTGTTTTTT. It translates to CASSLFPAGVLSTGELFF.

The table lists this clone with a count of one. The chain employs TRBV15 and TRBJ1-2; 8 positions agree with TRBD1. V lost 3 bases and J lost 3; bases outside the gene matches: 3. The CDR3 covers 14 residues. The germline CDR1 and CDR2 sequences are LNHNV and YYDKDF (reference sequence). The CDR3 DNA reads as TGTGCCACCAGCAGCATGGACAGGGACTATGGCTACACCTTC. Its protein is CATSSMDRDYGYTF.

The rearrangement joins TRBV27 to TRBJ1-1, with a weak D call TRBD1 (6 bases). In germline, CDR1 is MNHEY, CDR2 SMNVEV (reference sequence). There are 16 residues in the CDR3. The V gene lost 5 bases and the J gene lost 4 bases, with 20 bases spanning the gap. The CDR3 coding sequence is TGTGCCAGCAGTCTTCGACAGGACATGTTGGGCACTGAAGCTTTCTTT. It encodes CASSLRQDMLGTEAFF.

This rearrangement joins TRBV28 to TRBJ1-2; D not resolved. The CDR3 has 14 amino acids. CDR1 is MDHEN, CDR2 SYDVKM, per germline. The V and J ends lost 3 bases and 0 bases respectively, with 8 bases between them. In DNA form, the CDR3 reads TGTGCCAGCAGTTTGACACAATCTAACTATGGCTACACCTTC. It specifies CASSLTQSNYGYTF.

The V and J genes are TRBV19 and TRBJ2-1, with TRBD2 identical over 13 bases. This CDR3 contains 15 residues. The V gene's germline CDR1 is LNHDA and CDR2 SQIVND (reference sequence). Germline trimming cut 3 bases from V and 9 bases from J; bases unmatched to any gene: 5. The CDR3 here is CASSMTSGGLGEQFF. The CDR3 DNA reads as TGTGCCAGTAGTATGACTAGCGGGGGGCTAGGTGAGCAGTTCTTC.

This chain links TRBV7-9 with TRBJ2-1, with D possibly being TRBD2 (6 bases). Trimming stripped 5 bases from V and 0 bases from J, with 14 bases between. Germline assignment: CDR1 SEHNR and CDR2 FQNEAQ (reference sequence). CDR3 length: 16 residues. The CDR3 loop is CASSHGSSTSYNEQFF. CDR3 in DNA: TGTGCCAGCAGCCACGGGAGCAGTACCTCCTACAATGAGCAGTTCTTC.

This clone was seen only a few times. This chain uses TRBV4-1 with TRBJ1-1; no definite D call. The ends were cut back, 1 base at V and 0 bases at J, with 9 bases in the middle. This CDR3 is 15 amino acids long. Germline lookup yields CDR1 MGHRA and CDR2 YSYEKL. CDR3 in DNA: TGCGCCAGCAGCCAAGTAGCAGTAATGAACACTGAAGCTTTCTTT. Translation gives CASSQVAVMNTEAFF.

The chain is built from TRBV27 and TRBJ1-6, with TRBD1 matching over 7 bases. The V gene end was trimmed by 3 bases and the J gene end by 7 bases; junction bases not matched to a gene: 9. Germline CDR1 and CDR2: MNHEY and SMNVEV (reference sequence). The CDR3 contains 16 residues. CDR3: CASSLKGGAWNSPLHF. DNA of the CDR3: TGTGCCAGCAGTTTGAAAGGGGGCGCGTGGAATTCACCCCTCCACTTT.

This chain links TRBV18 with TRBJ2-1; 8 bases are a match to TRBD2. This CDR3 contains 16 residues. V was clipped by 4 bases and J by 8 bases; unmatched bases: 13. Per germline, CDR1 KGHSH and CDR2 LQKENI. The CDR3 is CASSLWATSGTDEQFF. The DNA of the CDR3 is TGTGCCAGCTCACTGTGGGCAACTAGCGGCACCGATGAGCAGTTCTTC.

The chain recombines TRBV12-5 with TRBJ2-3, with TRBD2 as a possible D gene (5 bases). The V end was cut by 0 bases, the J end by 3 bases, with 22 bases between. Per germline, CDR1 LGHNT and CDR2 FRNRAP. The CDR3 spans 19 residues. CDR3 coding DNA: TGTGCTAGTGGTTTGGTACAAGTAGCTCGGAACCTAGCAACAGATACGCAGTATTTT. Its translation is CASGLVQVARNLATDTQYF. The complete variable domain, with remaining parts taken from reference TRBV12-5 and TRBJ2-3, reads DARVTQTPRHKVTEMGQEVTMRCQPILGHNTVFWYRQTMMQGLELLAYFRNRAPLDDSGMPKDRFSAEMPDATLATLKIQPSEPRDSAVYFCASGLVQVARNLATDTQYFGPGTRLTVL.

The CDR3, as DNA: TGTGCCAGCAGCGGGGGGGGGACCCAGTACTTC. Its translation is CASSGGGTQYF. The rearrangement uses TRBV5-4 and TRBJ2-5; 7 bases fit TRBD2. The CDR3 runs 11 residues. Germline V lookup: CDR1 SGHNT, CDR2 YYREEE (reference sequence). Germline trimming cut 4 bases from V and 7 bases from J; bases unmatched to any gene: 1.

The rearrangement joins TRBV19 to TRBJ1-5, with 10 positions matching TRBD1. There are 15 residues in the CDR3. Germline lookup yields CDR1 LNHDA and CDR2 SQIVND (reference sequence). The V segment lost 5 bases and the J segment 6 bases; nucleotides outside the gene matches: 7. The CDR3 spells CASSAQTGGGQPQHF. For the CDR3, the DNA is TGTGCCAGTAGTGCCCAGACAGGGGGCGGTCAGCCCCAGCATTTT.